These 27 T cell receptor beta chains came from one sample sequenced in a study of OX40 agonist ivuxolimab in advanced cancers. Profiling relied on immunoSEQ multiplex PCR, and the TCRdb table lists in-frame clones only, not all of them. The sample records 80,000 to 100,000 clones, approximately 91% being singletons. The sample was CD4+ or CD8+ T cells sorted from blood, taken in a trial of the OX40 agonist ivuxolimab. Every receptor here comes from an adult with an advanced solid tumor such as melanoma, head and neck, liver or kidney cancer.

This chain joins TRBV28 and TRBJ1-5; 7 bases are shared with TRBD1. Per the germline V gene, CDR1 is MDHEN and CDR2 is SYDVKM. Trimming at V came to 5 bases and at J to 3 bases, leaving 13 bases not matched to a gene. The CDR3 loop spans 17 amino acids. The CDR3 protein is CASSRQRDSHFNQPQHF. DNA of the CDR3: TGTGCCAGCAGTCGGCAGCGGGACAGTCATTTCAATCAGCCCCAGCATTTT.

This rearrangement joins TRBV30 to TRBJ2-3; TRBD2 might be the D (6 bases). Germline V gives CDR1 GTSNPN, CDR2 SVGIG (reference sequence). This CDR3 contains 14 residues. Trimming shortened V by 0 bases and J by 2 bases, and 9 bases separated the two germline ends. CDR3 DNA: TGTGCCTGGAGTGTAGGCGGGAACACAGATACGCAGTATTTT. Protein product: CAWSVGGNTDTQYF.

This chain links TRBV4-3 with TRBJ2-3; perhaps D is TRBD1 or TRBD2 (7 bases each). The V gene's germline CDR1 is LGHNA and CDR2 YSLEER. The CDR3 totals 17 residues. Trimming shortened V by 1 base and J by 3 bases, and 17 bases separated the two germline ends. CDR3 bases: TGCGCCAGCAGCCAAGTAAGGGGCAGGGGGGGTACAGATACGCAGTATTTT. Translating gives CASSQVRGRGGTDTQYF.

The CDR3 is CASKLLQDLYQPQHF. CDR3 bases: TGTGCCAGCAAACTCCTACAGGATTTGTATCAGCCCCAGCATTTT. The chain couples TRBV28 to TRBJ1-5; possible D gene TRBD1, 5 bases. The CDR3 consists of 15 residues. Germline V gene sequence: CDR1 MDHEN, CDR2 SYDVKM. V lost 7 bases and J 5 bases, leaving 18 bases between the germline ends.

This chain connects TRBV11-1 to TRBJ2-1, with TRBD2 identical over 8 bases. Germline assignment: CDR1 SGHAT and CDR2 FQDESV (reference sequence). The J segment lost 3 bases and the V segment lost 1 base, leaving 8 bases of the junction unmatched. The CDR3 sequence is 17 residues long. CDR3 residues: CASSLVGSGALYNEQFF. The CDR3 DNA is TGTGCCAGCAGCTTAGTTGGTAGCGGGGCACTCTACAATGAGCAGTTCTTC.

The chain uses TRBV9 and TRBJ2-1, with 10 bases identical to TRBD2. Per germline, CDR1 SGDLS and CDR2 YYNGEE. The CDR3 is 17 residues long. With V trimmed by 3 bases and J by 5 bases, 11 bases remained unmatched. The DNA of the CDR3 is TGTGCCAGCAGCGCTGGGGCCGGGACTAGCGTCAACAATGAGCAGTTCTTC. Translation: CASSAGAGTSVNNEQFF.

This clone was recorded a few times. The V gene is TRBV28, the J gene TRBJ2-5; 12 bases fit TRBD2. The CDR3 extends over 15 amino acids. CDR1 is MDHEN, CDR2 SYDVKM, per germline. J was trimmed by 2 bases and V by 4 bases; bases with no gene match: 2. The CDR3 spells CASSSLAGGQETQYF. Written as DNA, the CDR3 is TGTGCCAGCAGTTCCCTAGCGGGAGGGCAAGAGACCCAGTACTTC.

This clone was counted a few times. This same CDR3 is encoded by further DNA sequences in the sample. V and J are TRBV5-1 and TRBJ1-2, with a tentative D call TRBD1 (6 bases). There are 12 residues in the CDR3. Per germline, CDR1 SGHRS and CDR2 YFSETQ. Trimming left V 3 bases short and J 8 bases short, with 11 bases between. The CDR3 protein is CASSSDSYGYTF. CDR3 DNA sequence: TGCGCCAGCAGCTCGGACAGTTACGGCTACACCTTC.

The chain recombines TRBV19 with TRBJ2-3, with unresolved D. The germline V and J ends were trimmed by 3 bases and 3 bases, with 7 bases remaining between them. The CDR3 is 13 residues long. In germline, CDR1 is LNHDA, CDR2 SQIVND (reference sequence). CDR3 coding DNA: TGTGCCAGTAGTATTGGAATAACAGATACGCAGTATTTT. Translating gives CASSIGITDTQYF.

This clone was observed once. The J gene is TRBJ1-1, the V gene TRBV28, with TRBD1 identical over 10 bases. The CDR3 contains 13 residues. Trimming cost V 7 bases and J 7 bases; bases outside gene matches: 6. Per the germline V gene, CDR1 is MDHEN and CDR2 is SYDVKM. CDR3 region: CASKTGGAYEAFF. Written as DNA, the CDR3 is TGTGCCAGCAAGACAGGGGGCGCATATGAAGCTTTCTTT.

The chain couples TRBV10-3 to TRBJ2-7; 8 bases match TRBD2. The CDR3 spans 13 residues. Germline CDR1 reads ENHRY; CDR2 reads SYGVKD. The ends lost 8 bases at V and 3 bases at J; junction bases unmatched: 6. CDR3 sequence reads: CAISGGDGYEQYF. The CDR3, as DNA: TGTGCCATCTCCGGGGGGGACGGCTACGAGCAGTACTTC.

The chain is built from TRBV12-5 and TRBJ1-4; 7 bases agree with TRBD1. The germline V gene has CDR1 LGHNT and CDR2 FRNRAP. The CDR3 sequence is 21 residues long. The ends lost 1 base at V and 0 bases at J; junction bases unmatched: 17. CDR3 region: CASGLAEKGTGQPATNEKLFF. In DNA, the CDR3 is TGTGCTAGTGGTTTGGCCGAAAAGGGGACGGGACAGCCTGCAACTAATGAAAAACTGTTTTTT. Using reference TRBV12-5 and TRBJ1-4 for the parts outside the CDR3, the full variable domain is DARVTQTPRHKVTEMGQEVTMRCQPILGHNTVFWYRQTMMQGLELLAYFRNRAPLDDSGMPKDRFSAEMPDATLATLKIQPSEPRDSAVYFCASGLAEKGTGQPATNEKLFFGSGTQLSVL.

V is TRBV6-6 and J is TRBJ2-5; a possible D gene is TRBD1 (6 bases). V dropped 6 bases and J dropped 2 bases, with 13 bases sitting between them. The CDR3 spans 14 residues. Germline CDR1 MNHNY, CDR2 SVGAGI (reference sequence). The CDR3 nucleotides are TGTGCCAGCAGATTCCCGGGACAACAAGAGACCCAGTACTTC. It codes for CASRFPGQQETQYF.

This chain uses TRBV19 with TRBJ2-1, with D uncertain. The germline gives CDR1 LNHDA, CDR2 SQIVND (reference sequence). The V and J ends lost 0 bases and 0 bases respectively, with 9 bases between them. The CDR3 is made up of 16 amino acids. The chain's CDR3 is CASSIESLSSYNEQFF. CDR3 sequence (DNA): TGTGCCAGTAGTATAGAGAGCCTGAGCTCCTACAATGAGCAGTTCTTC.

The chain combines TRBV18 with TRBJ2-2, with D possibly TRBD1 on 6 matching bases. Trimming took 6 bases from V and 4 from J, leaving 15 bases between them. The germline V gene has CDR1 KGHSH and CDR2 LQKENI. This CDR3 spans 15 amino acids. As DNA, the CDR3 is TGTGCCAGCTCCAGCGCAGGGGCGGCCACCGGGGAGCTGTTTTTT. Residues: CASSSAGAATGELFF.

This clone is a singleton in its sample. The rearrangement joins TRBV10-3 to TRBJ2-5; 7 positions match TRBD2. With V trimmed by 6 bases and J by 4 bases, 8 bases remained unmatched. The length of the CDR3 is 14 residues. Germline V gives CDR1 ENHRY, CDR2 SYGVKD. The DNA for the CDR3 is TGTGCCATCAGGCCGACTAGCTTGCCAGAGACCCAGTACTTC. It yields the protein CAIRPTSLPETQYF.

The chain is built from TRBV7-3 and TRBJ2-1; tentative D call: TRBD2 (6 bases). The CDR3 has 15 residues. Germline V gene sequence: CDR1 SGHTA, CDR2 FQGTGA. V gave up 3 bases and J gave up 1 base, with 10 bases separating them. The CDR3 protein is CASSFGSSSYNEQFF. CDR3 nucleotide sequence: TGTGCCAGCAGCTTCGGGAGTTCGTCCTACAATGAGCAGTTCTTC.

The chain is built from TRBV5-1 and TRBJ2-5; perhaps TRBD2 as D (6 bases). V shed 1 base and J shed 5 bases, with 15 bases lying between them. Germline-derived CDR1 and CDR2 are SGHRS and YFSETQ. CDR3 length: 15 amino acids. The CDR3 region has the DNA TGCGCCAGCAGCTTGATGCCGGAGGGTTATGAGACCCAGTACTTC. This gives the protein CASSLMPEGYETQYF.

The chain couples TRBV7-8 to TRBJ2-2; no definite D call. The CDR3 has 14 residues. The V gene lost 2 bases and the J gene lost 4 bases, with 8 bases spanning the gap. Looked up from germline, CDR1 is SGHVS and CDR2 is FQNEAQ. CDR3 sequence reads: CASSLRTTTGELFF. The CDR3 DNA reads TGTGCCAGCAGCTTAAGGACGACCACCGGGGAGCTGTTTTTT.

The chain uses TRBV5-5 and TRBJ2-1, with D perhaps matching TRBD1 (7 bases). Trimming took off 4 bases at V and 6 bases at J, with 20 bases between the two ends. The CDR3 totals 16 residues. Germline CDR1 and CDR2: SGHKS and YYEKEE (reference sequence). The CDR3 reads CASSQGGSSSSNEQFF. CDR3 in DNA: TGTGCCAGCAGCCAGGGGGGATCTAGTTCGTCCAATGAGCAGTTCTTC.

This chain uses TRBV19 with TRBJ1-5; the D gene is possibly TRBD1 (5 bases). V gave up 3 bases and J gave up 0 bases, with 15 bases separating them. The CDR3 is 17 residues long. Germline V gene data show CDR1 as LNHDA and CDR2 as SQIVND (reference sequence). The DNA for the CDR3 is TGTGCCAGTAGTATGGGAGGAGTACAGGCTAGCAATCAGCCCCAGCATTTT. Translation gives CASSMGGVQASNQPQHF.

The chain recombines TRBV5-4 with TRBJ2-5, with TRBD2 matching 13 bases. Looked up from germline, CDR1 is SGHNT and CDR2 is YYREEE (reference sequence). There are 16 residues in the CDR3. With 4 bases clipped from V and 2 bases from J, the junction kept 5 bases outside the gene matches. In DNA, the CDR3 is TGTGCCAGCAGCAAGGGACTAGCGGGACTACAAGAGACCCAGTACTTC. Residues: CASSKGLAGLQETQYF.

The V and J genes are TRBV6-5 and TRBJ1-6, with 8 nucleotides matching TRBD1. The junction had 8 bases not matched to a gene; V was cut back by 6 bases and J by 7 bases. Germline CDR1 MNHEY, CDR2 SVGAGI. This CDR3 comprises 15 residues. The CDR3 DNA follows: TGTGCCAGCAGCCTCGACAGGGGTCAAAATTCACCCCTCCACTTT. Its protein is CASSLDRGQNSPLHF.

The chain carries TRBV2 and TRBJ2-7; 7 bases are shared with TRBD1. V lost 3 bases to trimming and J lost 2 bases; unmatched junction nucleotides: 16. This CDR3 is built from 18 residues. The germline V gene encodes CDR1 SNHLY and CDR2 FYNNEI. The CDR3: CASSDDLRGGKYPYEQYF. The DNA for the CDR3 is TGTGCCAGCAGTGACGATTTGAGAGGGGGCAAGTATCCCTACGAGCAGTACTTC.

By share of the sample, this clone is medium-sized. The rearrangement joins TRBV5-6 to TRBJ2-7; no firm D call. V was cut by 0 bases and J by 4 bases, with 11 bases left in between. This CDR3 is 14 amino acids long. The germline V gene has CDR1 SGHDT and CDR2 YYEEEE. The CDR3 DNA follows: TGTGCCAGCAGCTTGGCCGTTCAGGTGTACGAGCAGTACTTC. Translated: CASSLAVQVYEQYF.

The chain links TRBV2 to TRBJ2-7, with a tentative D call TRBD1 (6 bases). The germline V and J ends were trimmed by 6 bases and 0 bases, with 12 bases remaining between them. The CDR3 contains 14 residues. Looked up from germline, CDR1 is SNHLY and CDR2 is FYNNEI. The CDR3, as DNA: TGTGCCAGCAGAGCGGACAGAAACTCCTACGAGCAGTACTTC. This sequence encodes CASRADRNSYEQYF.

This chain connects TRBV5-6 to TRBJ2-7; 15 nucleotides agree with TRBD2. This CDR3 is built from 15 residues. V dropped 6 bases and J dropped 4; count of bases not matched to a gene: 5. Germline assignment: CDR1 SGHDT and CDR2 YYEEEE. The DNA of the CDR3 is TGTGCCAGCACCGGGGGGACTAGCGGGAGGTACGAGCAGTACTTC. Translating gives CASTGGTSGRYEQYF.